The 11 T cell receptor beta chains given below trace back to one sample, sequenced in a study of blood T cell repertoires in COVID-19. This table comes from immunoSEQ multiplex PCR, and its TCRdb copy is limited to in-frame clones, with some not included. The repertoire holds 200,000 to 300,000 clones, with 70% to 90% as singletons. Sample: PBMCs or T cells enriched from blood (not recorded which). Receptors originate from a man aged 40-49 years who had recovered from COVID-19.

The chain is built from TRBV27 and TRBJ1-3, with 11 bases aligning to TRBD1. The germline V gene encodes CDR1 MNHEY and CDR2 SMNVEV (reference sequence). V lost 6 bases and J lost 0; bases outside the gene matches: 4. CDR3 length: 16 residues. The CDR3 DNA reads TGTGCCAGCAGGGGACAGGGGGACAACTCTGGAAACACCATATATTTT. Its protein is CASRGQGDNSGNTIYF.

The rearrangement joins TRBV10-3 to TRBJ2-2; 10 bases agree with TRBD2. After removal of 7 bases from V and 3 bases from J, the junction contained 11 bases not matched to a gene. Looked up from germline, CDR1 is ENHRY and CDR2 is SYGVKD. The CDR3 loop spans 17 amino acids. In DNA form, the CDR3 reads TGTGCCATCAACCGGTGGCTAGCGGGGGCCGACACCGGGGAGCTGTTTTTT. Amino acid sequence: CAINRWLAGADTGELFF.

This chain uses TRBV6-6 with TRBJ2-3; 7 bases align to TRBD2. CDR1 and CDR2 from the germline V gene are MNHNY and SVGAGI (reference sequence). With V trimmed by 6 bases and J by 3 bases, 6 bases remained unmatched. CDR3 length: 14 residues. CDR3 sequence (DNA): TGTGCCAGCAGGGGAGGGGTAGTTACAGATACGCAGTATTTT. It is translated as CASRGGVVTDTQYF.

The chain couples TRBV4-2 to TRBJ1-2, with D possibly TRBD1 on 5 matching bases. The CDR3 length is 16 residues. V lost 0 bases, J lost 0 bases, and 11 bases lay in between. The germline V gene encodes CDR1 LGHNA and CDR2 YNFKEQ. The CDR3, as DNA: TGTGCCAGCAGCCAAGATGAGGTGACAGCTAACTATGGCTACACCTTC. It specifies CASSQDEVTANYGYTF.

The gene calls are TRBV5-5 and TRBJ1-1; no reliable D call. Germline loops: CDR1 SGHKS, CDR2 YYEKEE (reference sequence). Trimming stripped 0 bases from V and 0 bases from J, with 6 bases between. There are 14 residues in the CDR3. CDR3 nucleotide sequence: TGTGCCAGCAGCTTGGGTACGGTGAACACTGAAGCTTTCTTT. This codes for CASSLGTVNTEAFF.

The chain combines TRBV24-1 with TRBJ2-7; 7 nucleotides agree with TRBD1. V dropped 1 base and J dropped 13; count of bases not matched to a gene: 9. The CDR3 is made up of 13 amino acids. Germline V gene data show CDR1 as KGHDR and CDR2 as SFDVKD. CDR3: CATSDFAGQVLYF. The DNA of the CDR3 is TGTGCCACCAGTGATTTCGCCGGACAGGTCCTTTACTTC.

The chain employs TRBV7-2 and TRBJ1-1; no firm D call. Trimming cost V 5 bases and J 1 base, with 17 bases left between them. The length of the CDR3 is 16 residues. The V gene's germline CDR1 is SGHTA and CDR2 FQGNSA. The CDR3 nucleotides are TGTGCCAGCAGCGTCCAGATCGGAGGCGGGAACACTGAAGCTTTCTTT. Its protein product is CASSVQIGGGNTEAFF.

The gene calls are TRBV19 and TRBJ2-1, with 8 bases identical to TRBD2. Germline lookup yields CDR1 LNHDA and CDR2 SQIVND (reference sequence). CDR3 length equals 14 residues. Unmatched junction bases numbered 8, after V lost 9 bases and J lost 4 bases. CDR3: CASLRGGTYNEQFF. CDR3 sequence (DNA): TGTGCCAGCTTACGGGGGGGAACTTACAATGAGCAGTTCTTC.

This clone is a singleton in its sample. The rearrangement joins TRBV4-1 to TRBJ2-7; TRBD2 is a possible D gene (6 bases). Deletions cut 4 bases from V and 6 bases from J, with 16 bases between. CDR1 and CDR2 from the germline V gene are MGHRA and YSYEKL. The length of the CDR3 is 14 residues. CDR3 amino acids: CASSRTPGAFEQYF. CDR3 coding DNA: TGCGCCAGCAGCCGAACCCCGGGAGCGTTCGAGCAGTACTTC.

The V and J genes are TRBV2 and TRBJ2-2, with D possibly TRBD2 on 6 matching bases. This CDR3 is built from 14 residues. V gave up 8 bases and J gave up 1 base, with 11 bases separating them. Germline lookup yields CDR1 SNHLY and CDR2 FYNNEI. The CDR3 protein is CASGGNRNTGELFF. Here the CDR3 DNA reads TGTGCCAGCGGGGGGAACAGGAACACCGGGGAGCTGTTTTTT.

This clone was seen a single time. DNA of the CDR3: TGTGCCAGCAGCGTAGGGATTTTGTCGGGAGAACTGTTTTTT. Its translation is CASSVGILSGELFF. J is TRBJ1-4 and V is TRBV9; D remains unclear. Trimming pared 0 bases from V and 12 bases from J, leaving 15 bases between. The CDR3 is 14 amino acids. The germline V gene encodes CDR1 SGDLS and CDR2 YYNGEE.